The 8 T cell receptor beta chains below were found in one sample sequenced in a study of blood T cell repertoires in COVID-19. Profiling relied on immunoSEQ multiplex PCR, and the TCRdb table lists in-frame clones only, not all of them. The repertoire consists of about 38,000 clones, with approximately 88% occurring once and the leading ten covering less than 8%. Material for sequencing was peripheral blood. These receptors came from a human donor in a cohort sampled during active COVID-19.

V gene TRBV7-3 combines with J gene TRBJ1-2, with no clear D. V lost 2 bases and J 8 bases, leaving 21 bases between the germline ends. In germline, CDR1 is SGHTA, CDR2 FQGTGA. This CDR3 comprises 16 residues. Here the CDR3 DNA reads TGTGCCAGCAGCTTACCGGCGGGGAAAATGGTGTTCGGCTACACCTTC. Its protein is CASSLPAGKMVFGYTF.

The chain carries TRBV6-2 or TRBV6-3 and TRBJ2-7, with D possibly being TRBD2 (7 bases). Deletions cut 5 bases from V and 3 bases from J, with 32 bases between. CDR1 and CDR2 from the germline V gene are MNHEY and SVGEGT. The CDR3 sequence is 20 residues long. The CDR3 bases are TGTGCCAGCAGTGAGCCGGGGAGGGGGGTCAAAGGAAGCTTCAACTACGAGCAGTACTTC. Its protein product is CASSEPGRGVKGSFNYEQYF.

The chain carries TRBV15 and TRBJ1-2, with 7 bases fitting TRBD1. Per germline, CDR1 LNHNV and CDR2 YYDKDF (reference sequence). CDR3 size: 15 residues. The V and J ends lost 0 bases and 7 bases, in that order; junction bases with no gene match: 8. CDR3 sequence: CATSRETGNLGGYTF. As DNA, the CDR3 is TGTGCCACCAGCAGAGAGACAGGGAATTTGGGTGGCTACACCTTC.

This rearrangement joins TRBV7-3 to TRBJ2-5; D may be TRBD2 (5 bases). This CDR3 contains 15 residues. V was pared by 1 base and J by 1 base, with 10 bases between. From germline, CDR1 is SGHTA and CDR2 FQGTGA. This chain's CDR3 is CASSLSGLAQETQYF. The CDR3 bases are TGTGCCAGCAGCTTAAGCGGGCTAGCCCAAGAGACCCAGTACTTC.

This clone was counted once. CDR3 in DNA: TGTGCCAGCAGTAAGGAGGGCCGCACTGAAGCTTTCTTT. As protein: CASSKEGRTEAFF. The chain recombines TRBV2 with TRBJ1-1; D gene uncertain. Trimming stripped 5 bases from V and 4 bases from J, with 11 bases between. Germline-derived CDR1 and CDR2 are SNHLY and FYNNEI. The CDR3 extends over 13 amino acids.

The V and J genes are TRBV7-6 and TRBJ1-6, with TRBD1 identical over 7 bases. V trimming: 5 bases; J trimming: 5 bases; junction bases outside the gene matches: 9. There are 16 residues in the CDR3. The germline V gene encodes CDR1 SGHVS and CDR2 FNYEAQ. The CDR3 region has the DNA TGTGCCAGCAGCCCGGACAGGTGGGGGAATAATTCACCCCTCCACTTT. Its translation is CASSPDRWGNNSPLHF.

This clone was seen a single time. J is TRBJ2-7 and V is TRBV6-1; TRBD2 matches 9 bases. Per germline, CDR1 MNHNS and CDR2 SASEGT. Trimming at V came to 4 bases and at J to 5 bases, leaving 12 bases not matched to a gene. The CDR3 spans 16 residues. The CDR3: CASSVSFAGGVDEQYF. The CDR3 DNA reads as TGTGCCAGCAGTGTGAGTTTCGCGGGAGGGGTGGACGAGCAGTACTTC.

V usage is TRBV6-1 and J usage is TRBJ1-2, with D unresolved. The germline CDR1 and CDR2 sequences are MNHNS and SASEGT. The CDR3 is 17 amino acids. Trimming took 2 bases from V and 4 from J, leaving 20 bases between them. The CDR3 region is CASSEKTLTSPAYGYTF. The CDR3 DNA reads TGTGCCAGCAGTGAAAAGACCCTGACATCCCCTGCCTATGGCTACACCTTC.